Below are 27 T cell receptor beta chains sequenced from a single sample in a study of T cells in localized non-small cell lung cancer. Sequencing was performed with immunoSEQ multiplex PCR; in TCRdb, only in-frame clones are kept and a portion is missing. The profile shows 2,000 to 2,500 clones, around 32% of them singletons. Source: normal lung tissue next to the tumor, taken before any cancer treatment. The receptors were sampled from a woman aged 35 to 75 with stage II squamous cell lung carcinoma.

V gene TRBV18 combines with J gene TRBJ2-7; 11 bases fit TRBD1. The CDR3 contains 15 residues. Trimming took 3 bases from V and 6 from J; bases not matched to a gene: 7. The V gene's germline CDR1 is KGHSH and CDR2 LQKENI. For the CDR3, the DNA is TGTGCCAGCTCACCGTTGGACAGGGGGCCGATCGAGCAGTACTTC. It yields the protein CASSPLDRGPIEQYF.

This clone has a handful of counts. The chain combines TRBV9 with TRBJ2-2; a weak D match, TRBD2 (5 bases). Germline V gives CDR1 SGDLS, CDR2 YYNGEE. V was clipped by 0 bases and J by 2 bases, with 11 bases between them. The CDR3 loop spans 16 amino acids. The CDR3 nucleotides are TGTGCCAGCAGCGTAGAAAAACTAGGTAACACCGGGGAGCTGTTTTTT. Translation gives CASSVEKLGNTGELFF.

The chain joins TRBV19 to TRBJ2-7, with no clear D. The CDR3 runs to 14 residues. Germline V CDR1 and CDR2: LNHDA, SQIVND (reference sequence). Trimming stripped 4 bases from V and 9 bases from J, with 19 bases between. The CDR3 DNA is TGTGCCAGTAGTAAGGAGAGCTATGGCCGTTGGCAGTACTTC. This gives the protein CASSKESYGRWQYF.

This clone is termed medium-sized (0.01 to 0.1%). The V gene is TRBV6-8, the J gene TRBJ2-1; 12 nucleotides match TRBD2. V shed 0 bases and J 7 bases; nucleotides not matched to a gene: 10. The CDR3 runs 18 residues. In germline, CDR1 is MNHGY, CDR2 SAAAGT. CDR3 loop: CASSYSATSGGRWNEQFF. CDR3 sequence (DNA): TGTGCCAGCAGTTACTCGGCGACTAGCGGGGGAAGATGGAATGAGCAGTTCTTC.

The chain joins TRBV29-1 to TRBJ1-4, with D maybe TRBD1 (6 bases). Germline CDR1 is SQVTM and CDR2 is ANQGSEA. Trimming cost V 7 bases and J 1 base, with 10 bases left between them. The length of the CDR3 is 13 residues. CDR3 amino acids: CSAVQGTNEKLFF. The CDR3 nucleotides read TGCAGCGCTGTACAGGGAACTAATGAAAAACTGTTTTTT.

This chain links TRBV19 with TRBJ2-5, with D uncertain. The CDR3 extends over 15 amino acids. Trimming cost V 5 bases and J 7 bases, with 20 bases left between them. Per the germline V gene, CDR1 is LNHDA and CDR2 is SQIVND (reference sequence). The CDR3 sequence is CASSLSGSDKGTQYF. CDR3 bases: TGTGCCAGTAGTCTCTCGGGCTCGGATAAGGGGACCCAGTACTTC.

The V and J genes are TRBV19 and TRBJ2-3; TRBD1 might be the D (6 bases). V gave up 6 bases and J gave up 2 bases, with 15 bases separating them. The CDR3 extends over 15 amino acids. Per germline, CDR1 LNHDA and CDR2 SQIVND (reference sequence). The CDR3 region has the DNA TGTGCCAGTAGGGACAGACAGGCAGACACAGATACGCAGTATTTT. It translates to CASRDRQADTDTQYF. The whole variable domain, remainder taken from reference TRBV19 and TRBJ2-3, is DGGITQSPKYLFRKEGQNVTLSCEQNLNHDAMYWYRQDPGQGLRLIYYSQIVNDFQKGDIAEGYSVSREKKESFPLTVTSAQKNPTAFYLCASRDRQADTDTQYFGPGTRLTVL.

V gene TRBV29-1 combines with J gene TRBJ1-4, with D maybe TRBD1 (5 bases). The ends were cut back, 4 bases at V and 8 bases at J, with 14 bases in the middle. The CDR3 has 13 residues. Per germline, CDR1 SQVTM and CDR2 ANQGSEA. CDR3 sequence: CSVAPGVEEKLFF. CDR3 in DNA: TGCAGCGTTGCCCCGGGGGTAGAGGAAAAACTGTTTTTT.

This clone is labeled medium-sized. The chain combines TRBV11-3 with TRBJ1-1, with D possibly matching TRBD1 (5 bases). V gave up 3 bases and J gave up 4 bases, with 12 bases separating them. CDR1 and CDR2 from the germline V gene are SGHNT and YENEEA. This CDR3 contains 14 residues. CDR3 bases: TGTGCCAGCAGCTTTAGCGTCGGGGGCACTGAAGCTTTCTTT. It encodes CASSFSVGGTEAFF.

The chain recombines TRBV28 with TRBJ2-5; 8 bases align to TRBD2. J gave up 2 bases and V 1 base, and 3 bases lay outside the gene matches. Germline CDR1 is MDHEN and CDR2 is SYDVKM. The CDR3 extends over 15 amino acids. CDR3 DNA sequence: TGTGCCAGCAGTTTATCGGGAGGGGCTCAAGAGACCCAGTACTTC. Amino acid sequence: CASSLSGGAQETQYF.

This clone turned up a few times. The chain links TRBV11-3 to TRBJ2-1; 7 bases map to TRBD1. The germline CDR1 and CDR2 sequences are SGHNT and YENEEA. CDR3 length: 14 residues. V lost 6 bases to trimming and J lost 5 bases; unmatched junction nucleotides: 7. The CDR3: CASRAGTENNEQFF. The CDR3 DNA reads as TGTGCCAGCAGGGCCGGGACAGAGAACAATGAGCAGTTCTTC.

J is TRBJ2-7 and V is TRBV14, with a possible D match to TRBD2 (6 bases). Germline lookup yields CDR1 SGHDN and CDR2 FVKESK. The V end was cut by 3 bases, the J end by 4 bases, with 16 bases between. The CDR3 covers 15 residues. CDR3 in amino acids: CASSHRPGGGYEQYF. CDR3 in DNA: TGTGCCAGCAGCCACCGGCCCGGGGGTGGTTACGAGCAGTACTTC. The whole variable domain, remainder taken from reference TRBV14 and TRBJ2-7, is EAGVTQFPSHSVIEKGQTVTLRCDPISGHDNLYWYRRVMGKEIKFLLHFVKESKQDESGMPNNRFLAERTGGTYSTLKVQPAELEDSGVYFCASSHRPGGGYEQYFGPGTRLTVT.

The gene calls are TRBV28 and TRBJ1-1; D is unclear. The length of the CDR3 is 12 residues. V was cut by 4 bases and J by 7 bases, with 10 bases left in between. Germline loops: CDR1 MDHEN, CDR2 SYDVKM. The CDR3 coding sequence is TGTGCCAGCAGTTCGTTCCGAGGTGAAGCTTTCTTT. It specifies CASSSFRGEAFF.

V usage is TRBV6-7 and J usage is TRBJ2-7; D not certain. TRBV6-7 is an ORF, and what it does is uncertain. The length of the CDR3 is 11 residues. V was trimmed by 5 bases and J by 3 bases, leaving 5 bases between them. The CDR3 coding sequence is TGTGCCAGCAGTCCGTTCTACGAGCAGTACTTC. Translation: CASSPFYEQYF.

This clone is judged medium-sized. The chain employs TRBV6-8 and TRBJ1-4; 8 bases match TRBD1. CDR1 and CDR2 from the germline V gene are MNHGY and SAAAGT. The V segment lost 10 bases and the J segment 6 bases; nucleotides outside the gene matches: 4. The CDR3 loop spans 12 amino acids. CDR3 DNA sequence: TGTGCCACACAGGGGGAAGATGAAAAACTGTTTTTT. It codes for CATQGEDEKLFF.

This clone has only a few counts. The chain recombines TRBV4-1 with TRBJ1-6; 8 bases align to TRBD1. This CDR3 spans 17 amino acids. J lost 6 bases, V lost 0 bases, and 7 bases had no gene match. Germline V gene lookup returns CDR1 MGHRA and CDR2 YSYEKL. The CDR3 reads CASSQDRGRSSNSPLHF. CDR3 coding DNA: TGCGCCAGCAGCCAAGACAGGGGGCGTTCGAGTAATTCACCCCTCCACTTT.

This clone was observed a few times. The chain is built from TRBV4-1 and TRBJ1-1; perhaps TRBD1 as D (5 bases). The CDR3 covers 18 residues. With 0 bases removed from V and 0 bases from J, the gap between germline ends came to 17 bases. Germline lookup yields CDR1 MGHRA and CDR2 YSYEKL. CDR3 amino acids: CASSQEITGALMNTEAFF. CDR3 in DNA: TGCGCCAGCAGCCAAGAAATCACAGGAGCACTTATGAACACTGAAGCTTTCTTT.

The CDR3 DNA follows: TGTGCCAGCAGCTTGTCAGGGGTCAATAATGAAAAACTGTTTTTT. It encodes CASSLSGVNNEKLFF. The V gene is TRBV11-3, the J gene TRBJ1-4; D possibly corresponds to TRBD1 (6 bases). Germline V CDR1 and CDR2: SGHNT, YENEEA. The length of the CDR3 is 15 residues. V shed 3 bases and J shed 4 bases, with 12 bases lying between them.

The table lists this clone with a few counts. This chain joins TRBV11-3 and TRBJ2-6; unclear D gene. CDR3 length equals 14 residues. Germline CDR1 is SGHNT and CDR2 is YENEEA. Trimming cost V 0 bases and J 3 bases, with 3 bases left between them. CDR3: CASSLEVGANVLTF. The CDR3 DNA is TGTGCCAGCAGCTTAGAGGTTGGGGCCAACGTCCTGACTTTC.

The chain combines TRBV19 with TRBJ2-1; TRBD2 matches at 7 bases. Per germline, CDR1 LNHDA and CDR2 SQIVND (reference sequence). This CDR3 comprises 14 residues. V gave up 6 bases and J gave up 7 bases; unmatched junction bases: 9. The CDR3 here is CASRLTGEGNEQFF. The CDR3 DNA reads TGTGCCAGTAGGCTCACGGGGGAGGGTAATGAGCAGTTCTTC.

The CDR3 DNA reads as TGTGCCAGCAGTCTCCGGGACAGGGGGGACACCGGGGAGCTGTTTTTT. Translating gives CASSLRDRGDTGELFF. The chain recombines TRBV25-1 with TRBJ2-2, with 11 bases aligning to TRBD1. Germline V lookup: CDR1 MGHDK, CDR2 SYGVNS. The trim removed 5 bases at V and 3 bases at J, leaving 5 bases unmatched. The CDR3 covers 16 residues.

This clone was seen a single time. V is TRBV19 and J is TRBJ2-6; 7 bases are shared with TRBD2. Trimming removed 7 bases from V and 4 bases from J; junction bases left unmatched: 7. In germline, CDR1 is LNHDA, CDR2 SQIVND (reference sequence). This CDR3 contains 15 residues. The CDR3 loop is CASMDGGSGANVLTF. The CDR3 DNA follows: TGTGCCAGTATGGACGGGGGGTCAGGGGCCAACGTCCTGACTTTC.

In its sample, this clone is large (0.1 to 1%). The V gene is TRBV14, the J gene TRBJ2-3; 13 nucleotides agree with TRBD2. With 5 bases clipped from V and 4 bases from J, the junction kept 6 bases outside the gene matches. The CDR3 loop spans 16 amino acids. Germline values: CDR1 SGHDN, CDR2 FVKESK. The CDR3 nucleotides are TGTGCCAGCAGCGCTCGACTAGCGGGAGGAGCAGATACGCAGTATTTT. As protein: CASSARLAGGADTQYF.

The V call is TRBV2, the J call TRBJ2-3, with D uncertain. V dropped 6 bases and J dropped 0 bases, with 16 bases sitting between them. The length of the CDR3 is 16 residues. From germline, CDR1 is SNHLY and CDR2 FYNNEI. CDR3 in DNA: TGTGCCAGCAGAAGAGAAGAGGATTCTAGCACAGATACGCAGTATTTT. It encodes CASRREEDSSTDTQYF.

The chain joins TRBV5-1 to TRBJ2-2; no reliable D call. The CDR3 sequence is 16 residues long. Deletions cut 0 bases from V and 1 base from J, with 10 bases between. CDR1 SGHRS and CDR2 YFSETQ come from the germline V gene. The CDR3 loop is CASSLVLGLNTGELFF. CDR3 in DNA: TGCGCCAGCAGCTTGGTTCTGGGCCTGAACACCGGGGAGCTGTTTTTT.

This chain connects TRBV30 to TRBJ1-3; no clear D. Trimming cost V 2 bases and J 0 bases, with 8 bases left between them. Germline V gene lookup returns CDR1 GTSNPN and CDR2 SVGIG (reference sequence). There are 14 residues in the CDR3. The CDR3 loop is CAWSFWGSGNTIYF. In nucleotides, the CDR3 is TGTGCCTGGAGTTTCTGGGGCTCTGGAAACACCATATATTTT.

This clone came up a few times. This rearrangement joins TRBV6-8 to TRBJ2-2, with D perhaps assigned TRBD1 or TRBD2 (5 bases each). The CDR3 extends over 15 amino acids. Trimming took off 0 bases at V and 3 bases at J, with 8 bases between the two ends. CDR1 and CDR2 (germline): MNHGY, SAAAGT. This CDR3 reads CASSYSRGDTGELFF. The CDR3 coding sequence is TGTGCCAGCAGTTACTCCCGGGGCGACACCGGGGAGCTGTTTTTT.